Below are 32 T cell receptor beta chains sequenced from a single sample in a study of OX40 agonist ivuxolimab in advanced cancers. Method: immunoSEQ multiplex PCR; TCRdb's copy keeps in-frame clones and lacks some. Here the sample spans around 83,000 clones, 88% being singletons. The material sequenced was CD4+ or CD8+ T cells sorted from blood, taken in a trial of the OX40 agonist ivuxolimab. These receptors all come from an adult with an advanced solid tumor such as melanoma, head and neck, liver or kidney cancer.

The chain links TRBV4-1 to TRBJ2-3; TRBD2 might be the D (6 bases). The V and J ends lost 4 bases and 1 base respectively, with 15 bases between them. This CDR3 has 16 amino acids. The germline V gene encodes CDR1 MGHRA and CDR2 YSYEKL. The CDR3, as DNA: TGCGCCAGCAGCCCCCTGGGGGGAGGCGGCACAGATACGCAGTATTTT. This translates into CASSPLGGGGTDTQYF.

This sequence joins TRBV5-1 and TRBJ1-2, with D hard to call. This CDR3 has 15 amino acids. In germline, CDR1 is SGHRS, CDR2 YFSETQ. Trimming removed 5 bases at V and 1 base at J, with 15 bases between. The DNA of the CDR3 is TGCGCCAGCAGTCCCGGTGGCACGGGTAACTATGGCTACACCTTC. Its translation: CASSPGGTGNYGYTF. The whole variable domain, filled in from reference TRBV5-1 and TRBJ1-2, reads KAGVTQTPRYLIKTRGQQVTLSCSPISGHRSVSWYQQTPGQGLQFLFEYFSETQRNKGNFPGRFSGRQFSNSRSEMNVSTLELGDSALYLCASSPGGTGNYGYTFGSGTRLTVV.

The chain combines TRBV5-8 with TRBJ1-2; TRBD1 matches at 8 bases. The germline gives CDR1 SGHTS, CDR2 YDEGEE. The CDR3 extends over 13 amino acids. J gave up 5 bases and V 2 bases, and 2 bases lay outside the gene matches. The CDR3 coding sequence is TGTGCCAGCAGCTTTAACAGGGGGTATGGCTACACCTTC. This codes for CASSFNRGYGYTF. Full variable domain (missing parts from reference TRBV5-8 and TRBJ1-2): EAGVTQSPTHLIKTRGQQATLRCSPISGHTSVYWYQQALGLGLQFLLWYDEGEERNRGNFPPRFSGRQFPNYSSELNVNALELEDSALYLCASSFNRGYGYTFGSGTRLTVV.

The chain is built from TRBV19 and TRBJ1-1, with 11 nucleotides matching TRBD1. This CDR3 spans 14 amino acids. Germline CDR1 reads LNHDA; CDR2 reads SQIVND (reference sequence). V was clipped by 4 bases and J by 5 bases; unmatched bases: 3. CDR3 nucleotides: TGTGCCAGTAGTAGGACAGGGGGCCGGACTGAAGCTTTCTTT. Encoded protein: CASSRTGGRTEAFF.

The chain recombines TRBV7-2 with TRBJ1-2; TRBD1 matches at 7 bases. Germline assignment: CDR1 SGHTA and CDR2 FQGNSA. The junction had 6 bases not matched to a gene; V was cut back by 6 bases and J by 8 bases. The CDR3 has 12 amino acids. The CDR3 DNA sequence: TGTGCCAGCAGTAACAGGGGAAGCGGCTACACCTTC. Translating it yields CASSNRGSGYTF.

Regarding this clone: Other DNA sequences within the sample encode an identical CDR3. The chain recombines TRBV5-1 with TRBJ2-1, with 8 bases identical to TRBD2. The CDR3 covers 15 residues. After removal of 2 bases from V and 0 bases from J, the junction contained 1 base not matched to a gene. CDR1 is SGHRS, CDR2 YFSETQ, per germline. The CDR3 reads CASSLSGSSYNEQFF. In nucleotides, the CDR3 is TGCGCCAGCAGCTTAAGCGGGAGCTCCTACAATGAGCAGTTCTTC.

V is TRBV11-3 and J is TRBJ2-2; TRBD1 agrees at 9 bases. Germline V gives CDR1 SGHNT, CDR2 YENEEA. This CDR3 has 17 residues. V was clipped by 2 bases and J by 6 bases; unmatched bases: 10. This CDR3 is CASSLTSRTGVSGELFF. CDR3 coding DNA: TGTGCCAGCAGCTTAACATCCCGGACAGGGGTTTCCGGGGAGCTGTTTTTT.

The rearrangement uses TRBV6-5 and TRBJ2-1, with 8 bases aligning to TRBD1. V was pared by 8 bases and J by 8 bases, with 11 bases of the junction left unmatched. The CDR3 spans 14 residues. Germline V lookup: CDR1 MNHEY, CDR2 SVGAGI. The CDR3, as DNA: TGTGCCAGCCAAACCCGGACAGGGAAGGATGAGCAGTTCTTC. This codes for CASQTRTGKDEQFF.

The CDR3 coding sequence is TGTGCCAGCAGCTTACAGGGGGCGGCCACCGGGGAGCTGTTTTTT. Translated, it gives CASSLQGAATGELFF. This chain uses TRBV7-3 with TRBJ2-2; TRBD1 matches 8 bases. Germline loops: CDR1 SGHTA, CDR2 FQGTGA. The CDR3 is 15 amino acids. V shed 2 bases, J shed 4 bases, and the junction held 3 bases outside the gene matches.

Remarks on this clone: The sample carries other DNA sequences with the same CDR3. The V gene is TRBV28, the J gene TRBJ1-2; no reliable D call. The CDR3 loop spans 12 amino acids. Germline V gene sequence: CDR1 MDHEN, CDR2 SYDVKM. V lost 3 bases to trimming and J lost 3 bases, with 5 bases between them. The CDR3 loop reads CASSLRDYGYTF. The CDR3 nucleotides read TGTGCCAGCAGTTTGAGAGACTATGGCTACACCTTC.

This sequence joins TRBV7-2 and TRBJ1-2; TRBD1 matches at 9 bases. The V and J ends lost 5 bases and 7 bases, in that order; junction bases with no gene match: 5. CDR3 size: 13 residues. Germline V gives CDR1 SGHTA, CDR2 FQGNSA. Here the CDR3 DNA reads TGTGCCAGCAGCACCCGGGACAGGGCTGGCTACACCTTC. Translating it yields CASSTRDRAGYTF.

This clone was recorded only once. The chain combines TRBV15 with TRBJ2-1; 8 bases are shared with TRBD2. V lost 4 bases and J lost 7; bases outside the gene matches: 18. The CDR3 covers 18 residues. Per germline, CDR1 LNHNV and CDR2 YYDKDF (reference sequence). The CDR3 nucleotides read TGTGCCACCAGCAAAGATCCCACAAGCGCGGGAGGAGATAATGAGCAGTTCTTC. As protein: CATSKDPTSAGGDNEQFF.

The CDR3 loop reads CASSLRDATDTQYF. CDR3 nucleotides: TGTGCCAGCAGTCTCCGGGACGCCACAGATACGCAGTATTTT. The chain employs TRBV27 and TRBJ2-3, with D perhaps TRBD1 or TRBD2 (5 bases each). V lost 5 bases and J 2 bases, leaving 11 bases between the germline ends. The CDR3 totals 14 residues. Germline values: CDR1 MNHEY, CDR2 SMNVEV (reference sequence).

The rearrangement joins TRBV5-4 to TRBJ2-1, with 8 bases aligning to TRBD2. Germline V CDR1 and CDR2: SGHNT, YYREEE (reference sequence). The V segment lost 4 bases and the J segment 8 bases; nucleotides outside the gene matches: 17. This CDR3 comprises 17 residues. The CDR3 protein is CASSGSGRPGGIHEQFF. In nucleotides, the CDR3 is TGTGCCAGCAGCGGGAGCGGGAGACCTGGAGGGATACATGAGCAGTTCTTC.

V and J are TRBV7-9 and TRBJ2-5, with 9 positions matching TRBD2. The trim removed 4 bases at V and 5 bases at J, leaving 2 bases unmatched. There are 13 residues in the CDR3. Germline loops: CDR1 SEHNR, CDR2 FQNEAQ (reference sequence). The CDR3 protein is CASSSGTSETQYF. In DNA form, the CDR3 reads TGTGCCAGCAGCTCCGGGACTAGCGAGACCCAGTACTTC.

The chain employs TRBV7-3 and TRBJ2-5; perhaps TRBD2 as D (5 bases). Germline assignment: CDR1 SGHTA and CDR2 FQGTGA. Trimming stripped 2 bases from V and 5 bases from J, with 9 bases between. The CDR3 spans 13 residues. CDR3 coding DNA: TGTGCCAGCAGCTTACGAGGGAGCGAGACCCAGTACTTC. Translating it yields CASSLRGSETQYF.

The V call is TRBV10-1, the J call TRBJ2-1; 10 positions match TRBD2. Germline assignment: CDR1 WNHNN and CDR2 SYGVQD (reference sequence). The ends lost 10 bases at V and 6 bases at J; junction bases unmatched: 9. The CDR3 totals 14 residues. In DNA form, the CDR3 reads TGCGCCACCCCAATAGCGGGAGGTTTCAATGAGCAGTTCTTC. Amino acids: CATPIAGGFNEQFF.

The rearrangement joins TRBV29-1 to TRBJ2-7; weak D call: TRBD2 (6 bases). The CDR3 runs 11 residues. CDR1 and CDR2 (germline): SQVTM, ANQGSEA. Trimming took off 6 bases at V and 4 bases at J, with 10 bases between the two ends. The CDR3: CSVTSRYEQYF. CDR3 coding DNA: TGCAGCGTGACTAGTAGGTACGAGCAGTACTTC.

The genes are TRBV6-5 and TRBJ1-1; TRBD1 might be the D (6 bases). The CDR3 has 16 amino acids. Germline CDR1 and CDR2: MNHEY and SVGAGI. V lost 0 bases and J lost 3, with 14 bases in between. Here the CDR3 DNA reads TGTGCCAGCAGTTACTCTTTCCGGGACATATACACTGAAGCTTTCTTT. Amino acid sequence: CASSYSFRDIYTEAFF.

The J gene is TRBJ1-5, the V gene TRBV19; TRBD1 might be the D (5 bases). The CDR3 is made up of 14 amino acids. Deletions cut 3 bases from V and 7 bases from J, with 13 bases between. Looked up from germline, CDR1 is LNHDA and CDR2 is SQIVND (reference sequence). CDR3 bases: TGTGCCAGTAGTATTAGCAGGGTTGAACAGCCCCAGCATTTT. Translation: CASSISRVEQPQHF.

The rearrangement links TRBV30 to TRBJ1-1; D remains unclear. Per the germline V gene, CDR1 is GTSNPN and CDR2 is SVGIG (reference sequence). Trimming cost V 3 bases and J 0 bases, with 11 bases left between them. CDR3 length equals 14 residues. Written as DNA, the CDR3 is TGTGCCTGGAGCCGTGGCAGTCTGAACACTGAAGCTTTCTTT. Protein product: CAWSRGSLNTEAFF.

The chain is built from TRBV30 and TRBJ2-2; no definite D call. Germline CDR1 and CDR2: GTSNPN and SVGIG (reference sequence). Trimming removed 0 bases from V and 8 bases from J, with 10 bases in between. The CDR3 spans 13 residues. In DNA, the CDR3 is TGTGCCTGGAGTGTACGAGATGGAGGGGAGCTGTTTTTT. Its protein is CAWSVRDGGELFF. The whole variable domain, remainder taken from reference TRBV30 and TRBJ2-2, is SQTIHQWPATLVQPVGSPLSLECTVEGTSNPNLYWYRQAAGRGLQLLFYSVGIGQISSEVPQNLSASRPQDRQFILSSKKLLLSDSGFYLCAWSVRDGGELFFGEGSRLTVL.

The chain has TRBV18 and TRBJ2-1; the match to TRBD2 covers 11 bases. The V gene's germline CDR1 is KGHSH and CDR2 LQKENI. The CDR3 runs 15 residues. The V segment lost 5 bases and the J segment 4 bases; nucleotides outside the gene matches: 4. The CDR3 loop is CASSAGLAEYNEQFF. The CDR3 DNA follows: TGTGCCAGCTCAGCGGGACTAGCGGAGTACAATGAGCAGTTCTTC.

This clone showed up just a few times. The rearrangement joins TRBV7-9 to TRBJ2-7, with TRBD1 identical over 8 bases. Losses at the gene ends were 5 bases for V and 0 bases for J; bases not matched to a gene: 6. The CDR3 has 15 residues. Looked up from germline, CDR1 is SEHNR and CDR2 is FQNEAQ (reference sequence). The CDR3, as DNA: TGTGCCAGCAGCCCCGGACAGGGTGGCTCCTACGAGCAGTACTTC. This translates into CASSPGQGGSYEQYF.

The chain has TRBV5-1 and TRBJ2-3, with a weak D call TRBD1 (5 bases). V dropped 0 bases and J dropped 6 bases, with 14 bases sitting between them. In germline, CDR1 is SGHRS, CDR2 YFSETQ. The CDR3 extends over 15 amino acids. The CDR3 spells CASSLAGQGWDTQYF. The CDR3 DNA is TGCGCCAGCAGCTTGGCCGGGCAGGGTTGGGATACGCAGTATTTT.

In the case of this clone: Its ends do not fully match the called genes, so a read error is possible. The sample contains more than one DNA sequence encoding this CDR3. The J gene is TRBJ2-3, the V gene TRBV7-8; the match to TRBD2 covers 11 bases. This CDR3 contains 15 residues. Germline CDR1 is SGHVS and CDR2 is FQNEAQ. CDR3 in DNA: TGCGCCAGCAGCTTACTAGCGGGAGCAGGAGATACGCAGTATTTT. It is translated as CASSLLAGAGDTQYF.

The chain couples TRBV19 to TRBJ1-2; TRBD1 is a possible D gene (6 bases). Germline V gene sequence: CDR1 LNHDA, CDR2 SQIVND (reference sequence). The CDR3 sequence is 15 residues long. The V and J ends lost 3 bases and 0 bases respectively, with 11 bases between them. The CDR3 loop is CASSILDSTNYGYTF. DNA of the CDR3: TGTGCCAGTAGTATTTTGGACAGTACTAACTATGGCTACACCTTC. Full variable domain (rest looked up from reference TRBV19 and TRBJ1-2): DGGITQSPKYLFRKEGQNVTLSCEQNLNHDAMYWYRQDPGQGLRLIYYSQIVNDFQKGDIAEGYSVSREKKESFPLTVTSAQKNPTAFYLCASSILDSTNYGYTFGSGTRLTVV.

The V call is TRBV28, the J call TRBJ2-1, with TRBD1 matching 8 bases. Germline V lookup: CDR1 MDHEN, CDR2 SYDVKM. V lost 8 bases to trimming and J lost 7 bases; unmatched junction nucleotides: 7. The CDR3 is 13 amino acids. The CDR3: CASLDRARNEQFF. The CDR3 coding sequence is TGTGCCAGCCTGGACAGGGCGAGAAATGAGCAGTTCTTC.

V gene TRBV11-3 combines with J gene TRBJ1-3; perhaps TRBD1 as D (5 bases). There are 14 residues in the CDR3. With 5 bases removed from V and 8 bases from J, the gap between germline ends came to 16 bases. Germline CDR1 and CDR2: SGHNT and YENEEA. CDR3 amino acids: CASSLGAERHTIYF. DNA of the CDR3: TGTGCCAGCAGCCTAGGGGCGGAGAGGCACACCATATATTTT.

Comments on this clone: A read error may produce the germline difference seen at one junction end. The chain carries TRBV19 and TRBJ2-7, with D tentatively TRBD2 (5 bases). The CDR3 runs 15 residues. Germline CDR1 LNHDA, CDR2 SQIVND (reference sequence). CDR3 nucleotides: TGTGCGAGTAGTGGGGTTGATGGAGGCTCCTACGAGCAGTACTTC. Protein: CASSGVDGGSYEQYF. Based on the CDR3 plus reference TRBV19 and TRBJ2-7, the full variable domain is DGGITQSPKYLFRKEGQNVTLSCEQNLNHDAMYWYRQDPGQGLRLIYYSQIVNDFQKGDIAEGYSVSREKKESFPLTVTSAQKNPTAFYLCASSGVDGGSYEQYFGPGTRLTVT.

The chain links TRBV4-1 to TRBJ1-2, with unresolved D. The V gene's germline CDR1 is MGHRA and CDR2 YSYEKL. V lost 2 bases, J lost 3 bases, and 7 bases lay in between. This CDR3 is 13 amino acids long. The CDR3 protein is CASSQYKDYGYTF. CDR3 coding DNA: TGCGCCAGCAGCCAATATAAGGACTATGGCTACACCTTC.

This clone was observed a single time. The genes are TRBV21-1 and TRBJ1-5; the table's D call of TRBD1 was not tested on the DNA. TRBV21-1 is described as a pseudogene. CDR3 length: 16 amino acids. The CDR3 protein is CASSSPDREIGQPQHF. Here the CDR3 DNA reads TGTGCCAGCAGCAGCCCAGACAGGGAAATTGGTCAGCCCCAGCATTTT.